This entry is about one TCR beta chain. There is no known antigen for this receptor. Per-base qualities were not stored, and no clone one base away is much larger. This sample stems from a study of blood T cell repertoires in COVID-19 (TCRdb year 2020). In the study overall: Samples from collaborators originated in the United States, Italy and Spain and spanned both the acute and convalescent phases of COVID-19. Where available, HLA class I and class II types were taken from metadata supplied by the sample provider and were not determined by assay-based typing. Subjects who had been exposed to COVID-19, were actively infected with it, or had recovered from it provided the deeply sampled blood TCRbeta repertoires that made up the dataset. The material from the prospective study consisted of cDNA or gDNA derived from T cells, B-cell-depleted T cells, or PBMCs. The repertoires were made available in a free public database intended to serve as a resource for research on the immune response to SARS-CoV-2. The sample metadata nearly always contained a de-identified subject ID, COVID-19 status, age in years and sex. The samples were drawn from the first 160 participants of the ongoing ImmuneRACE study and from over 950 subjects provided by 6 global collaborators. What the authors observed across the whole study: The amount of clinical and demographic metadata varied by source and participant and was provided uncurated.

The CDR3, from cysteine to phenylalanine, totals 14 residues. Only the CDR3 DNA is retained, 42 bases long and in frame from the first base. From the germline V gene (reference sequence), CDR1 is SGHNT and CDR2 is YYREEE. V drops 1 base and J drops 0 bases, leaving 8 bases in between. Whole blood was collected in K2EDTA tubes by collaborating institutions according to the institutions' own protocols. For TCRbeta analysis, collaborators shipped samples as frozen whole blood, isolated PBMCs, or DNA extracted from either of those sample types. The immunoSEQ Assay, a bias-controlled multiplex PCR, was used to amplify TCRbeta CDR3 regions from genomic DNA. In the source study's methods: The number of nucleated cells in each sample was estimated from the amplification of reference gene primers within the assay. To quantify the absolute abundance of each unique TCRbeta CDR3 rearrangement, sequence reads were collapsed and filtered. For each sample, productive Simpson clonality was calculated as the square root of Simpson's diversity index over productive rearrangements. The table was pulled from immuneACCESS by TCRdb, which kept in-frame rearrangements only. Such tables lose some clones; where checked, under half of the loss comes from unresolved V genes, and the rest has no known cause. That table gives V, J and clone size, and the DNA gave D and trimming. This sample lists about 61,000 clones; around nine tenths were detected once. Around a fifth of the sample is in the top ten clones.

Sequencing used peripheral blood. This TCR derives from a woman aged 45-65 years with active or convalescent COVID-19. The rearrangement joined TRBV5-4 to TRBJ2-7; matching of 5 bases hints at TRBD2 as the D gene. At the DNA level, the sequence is TGTGCCAGCAGCTTGCAAGGGAGCTCCTACGAGCAGTACTTC. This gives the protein CASSLQGSSYEQYF.